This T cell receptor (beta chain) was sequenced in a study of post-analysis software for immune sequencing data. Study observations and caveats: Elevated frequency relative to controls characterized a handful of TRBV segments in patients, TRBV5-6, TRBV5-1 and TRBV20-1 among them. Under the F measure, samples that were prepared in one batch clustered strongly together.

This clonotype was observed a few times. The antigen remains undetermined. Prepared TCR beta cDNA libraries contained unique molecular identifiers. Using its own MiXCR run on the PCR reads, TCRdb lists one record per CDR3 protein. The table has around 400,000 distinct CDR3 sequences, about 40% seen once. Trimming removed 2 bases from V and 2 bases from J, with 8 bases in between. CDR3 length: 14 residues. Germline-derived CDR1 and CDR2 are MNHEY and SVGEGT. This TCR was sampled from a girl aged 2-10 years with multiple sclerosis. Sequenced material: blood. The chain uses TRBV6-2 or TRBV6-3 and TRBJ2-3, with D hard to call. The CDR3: CASSYNLDTDTQYF. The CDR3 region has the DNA TGTGCCAGCAGTTACAACCTGGACACAGATACGCAGTATTTT.